The 30 T cell receptor beta chains reported below all come from one sample, sequenced in a study of breast tumors, draining lymph nodes, adjacent tissues. TCRdb redid the calling of the multiplex PCR reads with MiXCR, one entry per CDR3 protein. The sample includes roughly 80,000 distinct CDR3 sequences, about 21% seen only once; the top ten take 2% to 3%. Samples came from axillary lymph nodes draining the breast cancer. Specimen: axillary lymph node tissue. The source of these receptors is a female donor with breast cancer. Some clones in this sample may be carry-over from other donors' samples.

This clonotype appeared many times. J is TRBJ2-5 and V is TRBV4-3, with D possibly being TRBD1 or TRBD2 (5 bases each). The CDR3 has 15 amino acids. Between the trimmed V and J ends, which lost 0 bases and 9 bases, there was a span of 17 bases. Germline CDR1 and CDR2: LGHNA and YSLEER. This CDR3 reads CASSQDNSVGVAQYF. DNA for the CDR3: TGCGCCAGCAGCCAAGATAATTCGGTGGGGGTGGCCCAGTACTTC.

This clonotype has a count of ten or more. The rearrangement uses TRBV7-2 and TRBJ2-7; maybe TRBD2 (6 bases). The CDR3 runs to 14 residues. Germline loops: CDR1 SGHTA, CDR2 FQGNSA. Between the trimmed V and J ends, which lost 1 base and 2 bases, there was a span of 9 bases. This CDR3 is CASSLVEGPYEQYF. The DNA for the CDR3 is TGTGCCAGCAGCTTAGTGGAGGGACCCTACGAGCAGTACTTC.

Sample share makes this clonotype medium-sized. The chain combines TRBV5-6 with TRBJ1-6; D gene uncertain. From germline, CDR1 is SGHDT and CDR2 YYEEEE. The germline V and J ends were trimmed by 3 bases and 10 bases, with 20 bases remaining between them. The CDR3 covers 16 residues. CDR3 DNA: TGTGCCAGCAGCTGGGCGGGAACCCAAATAGGATCACCCCTCCACTTT. This encodes CASSWAGTQIGSPLHF.

A word on this clonotype: This is likely a read error, given that the CDR3 carries no conserved phenylalanine or tryptophan at its end. V gene TRBV12-3 or TRBV12-4 combines with J gene TRBJ1-5; 8 bases map to TRBD1. CDR3 length: 17 amino acids. With V trimmed by 1 base and J by 5 bases, 10 bases remained unmatched. DNA for the CDR3: TGTGCCAGCAGTTTAGTTGTCGGACAGGGTGGCGATCAGCCCCAGCATTTA. Its protein product is CASSLVVGQGGDQPQHL.

The V and J genes are TRBV28 and TRBJ2-1; 12 nucleotides match TRBD2. The CDR3 length is 18 residues. V trimming: 1 base; J trimming: 4 bases; junction bases outside the gene matches: 8. Looked up from germline, CDR1 is MDHEN and CDR2 is SYDVKM. The CDR3 region is CASSLSGTSGSYYNEQFF. In DNA, the CDR3 is TGTGCCAGCAGTTTATCCGGGACTAGCGGGTCATATTACAATGAGCAGTTCTTC.

This clonotype was counted ten times or more. The V gene is TRBV24-1, the J gene TRBJ2-5, with TRBD2 as a possible D gene (6 bases). CDR1 and CDR2 (germline): KGHDR, SFDVKD. Trimming took 4 bases from V and 4 from J, leaving 9 bases between them. The CDR3 is 13 amino acids. This CDR3 is CATSDGGGETQYF. CDR3 nucleotide sequence: TGTGCCACCAGTGACGGGGGAGGAGAGACCCAGTACTTC.

This clonotype was recorded a few times. The J gene is TRBJ2-1, the V gene TRBV3-1, with TRBD1 identical over 8 bases. Per germline, CDR1 LGHDT and CDR2 YNNKEL (reference sequence). Unmatched junction bases numbered 11, after V lost 2 bases and J lost 8 bases. The CDR3 has 16 residues. In DNA form, the CDR3 reads TGTGCCAGCAGCCAATTCCTAGGACAGGGCGTACATGAGCAGTTCTTC. This sequence encodes CASSQFLGQGVHEQFF.

The table lists this clonotype with many counts. This sequence joins TRBV25-1 and TRBJ1-2; D gene ambiguous. Germline CDR1 is MGHDK and CDR2 is SYGVNS. There are 14 residues in the CDR3. Trimming shortened V by 6 bases and J by 0 bases, and 11 bases separated the two germline ends. The CDR3 protein is CASSPTRANYGYTF. In DNA form, the CDR3 reads TGTGCCAGCAGCCCGACCAGAGCTAACTATGGCTACACCTTC.

This clonotype has a count of ten or more. The genes are TRBV20-1 and TRBJ2-2; 9 bases are a match to TRBD1. V lost 6 bases to trimming and J lost 6 bases; unmatched junction nucleotides: 8. The CDR3 covers 14 residues. The germline CDR1 and CDR2 sequences are DFQATT and SNEGSKA (reference sequence). CDR3 in amino acids: CSASGQGVAGELFF. The CDR3 DNA reads as TGCAGTGCCTCGGGACAGGGTGTCGCCGGGGAGCTGTTTTTT.

A few counts support this clonotype. The rearrangement uses TRBV5-8 and TRBJ2-5; TRBD2 agrees at 15 bases. CDR3 length: 17 residues. Germline assignment: CDR1 SGHTS and CDR2 YDEGEE. Losses at the gene ends were 3 bases for V and 5 bases for J; bases not matched to a gene: 8. CDR3 residues: CASSWGLAGGKMETQYF. CDR3 sequence (DNA): TGTGCCAGCAGCTGGGGACTAGCGGGAGGAAAGATGGAGACCCAGTACTTC.

This clonotype was picked up many times. The rearrangement links TRBV7-9 to TRBJ1-6, with a weak D call TRBD1 (5 bases). CDR1 and CDR2 from the germline V gene are SEHNR and FQNEAQ (reference sequence). V lost 2 bases, J lost 8 bases, and 13 bases lay in between. There are 15 residues in the CDR3. The CDR3 reads CASSLSRWGDSPLHF. The CDR3 DNA reads TGTGCCAGCAGCTTAAGCAGATGGGGGGATTCACCCCTCCACTTT.

As concerns this clonotype: This may come from a read error, since a much larger clone is one base off. The V gene is TRBV6-2 or TRBV6-3, the J gene TRBJ1-4; D ambiguous. Germline V gene sequence: CDR1 MNHEY, CDR2 SVGEGT. This CDR3 is 15 amino acids long. CDR3 coding DNA: TGTGCCAGCAGGCCCCGGCGAGCAACTAATGAAAGACTGTTTTTT. Residues: CASRPRRATNERLFF.

With regard to this clonotype: A much larger clone lies one base from this, so it may be a read error. The chain has TRBV6-2 or TRBV6-3 and TRBJ1-4, with D hard to call. This CDR3 has 12 residues. The germline gives CDR1 MNHEY, CDR2 SVGEGT. CDR3 residues: CACSNVNEKLFF. The DNA for the CDR3 is TGTGCCTGCAGTAACGTTAATGAAAAACTGTTTTTT.

As to this clonotype: A much larger clone is a single base away; this may be a read error. The V call is TRBV14, the J call TRBJ2-3; D perhaps matches TRBD2 (6 bases). In germline, CDR1 is SGHDN, CDR2 FVKESK. The CDR3 has 18 amino acids. CDR3 loop: CASSQAKYRGSSTGTQYF. In nucleotides, the CDR3 is TGTGCCAGCAGCCAAGCTAAGTATCGGGGGTCCAGCACAGGTACGCAGTATTTT.

This clonotype was counted only a few times. This rearrangement joins TRBV7-2 to TRBJ2-6; D not resolved. CDR3 length equals 15 residues. The V and J ends lost 3 bases and 0 bases respectively, with 6 bases between them. Germline loops: CDR1 SGHTA, CDR2 FQGNSA. The CDR3 region is CASSFSASGANVLTF. For the CDR3, the DNA is TGTGCCAGCAGCTTTTCGGCCTCTGGGGCCAACGTCCTGACTTTC.

Only a few counts were recorded for this clonotype. With a much larger clone just one base away, this may be a read error. This chain connects TRBV6-1 to TRBJ1-2, with 12 bases matching TRBD1. The CDR3 runs to 18 residues. Germline V lookup: CDR1 MNHNS, CDR2 SASEGT. CDR3 protein: CASSESVSGQGARYGYAF. DNA for the CDR3: TGTGCCAGCAGTGAATCAGTCTCGGGACAGGGGGCTAGATATGGCTACGCCTTC.

This clonotype has a count of ten or more. The chain employs TRBV4-2 and TRBJ1-5, with D possibly being TRBD1 (6 bases). Between the trimmed V and J ends, which lost 2 bases and 2 bases, there was a span of 13 bases. CDR3 length: 16 residues. CDR1 is LGHNA, CDR2 YNFKEQ, per germline. CDR3 nucleotides: TGTGCCAGCAGCCAACAAATCAACAGGGGCAATCAGCCCCAGCATTTT. Amino acid sequence: CASSQQINRGNQPQHF.

The table lists this clonotype with many counts. This rearrangement joins TRBV7-9 to TRBJ2-5; TRBD1 might be the D (7 bases). Germline V gene lookup returns CDR1 SEHNR and CDR2 FQNEAQ (reference sequence). The CDR3 runs 14 residues. The V and J ends lost 6 bases and 1 base respectively, with 12 bases between them. As DNA, the CDR3 is TGTGCCAGCAGTCGGGGGACAGCCCAAGAGACCCAGTACTTC. This translates into CASSRGTAQETQYF.

This clonotype was seen many times. The chain has TRBV19 and TRBJ2-3; TRBD2 matches 9 bases. V shed 8 bases, J shed 0 bases, and the junction held 12 bases outside the gene matches. Germline V CDR1 and CDR2: LNHDA, SQIVND (reference sequence). The CDR3 is 17 amino acids. The CDR3 sequence is CASVSGAGGPSTDTQYF. The CDR3 bases are TGTGCCAGTGTCAGTGGCGCGGGAGGGCCGAGCACAGATACGCAGTATTTT.

In its sample, this clonotype was seen a few times. CDR3 sequence reads: CASRSTGERSSGELFF. The CDR3, as DNA: TGTGCCAGCAGATCCACAGGGGAGAGATCGTCCGGGGAGCTGTTTTTT. This chain links TRBV3-1 with TRBJ2-2, with 7 bases matching TRBD1. The CDR3 has 16 amino acids. Germline assignment: CDR1 LGHDT and CDR2 YNNKEL (reference sequence). V shed 6 bases, J shed 6 bases, and the junction held 13 bases outside the gene matches.

The chain uses TRBV5-4 and TRBJ2-2; D perhaps matches TRBD1 (6 bases). Germline V lookup: CDR1 SGHNT, CDR2 YYREEE (reference sequence). The V and J ends lost 7 bases and 8 bases respectively, with 18 bases between them. This CDR3 comprises 14 residues. The CDR3 spells CASERDKGLGELFF. CDR3 DNA: TGTGCCAGCGAACGGGACAAAGGTTTAGGGGAGCTGTTTTTT.

The V and J genes are TRBV11-2 and TRBJ1-4; maybe TRBD1 (6 bases). This CDR3 region has 12 residues. Deletions cut 3 bases from V and 14 bases from J, with 13 bases between. In germline, CDR1 is SGHAT, CDR2 FQNNGV. The CDR3 bases are TGTGCCAGCAGCTTCTCGACAGGTGACCTGTTTTTT. Its protein is CASSFSTGDLFF.

This clonotype was recorded at least ten times. The chain uses TRBV6-5 and TRBJ1-2; 8 bases are a match to TRBD1. The CDR3 totals 14 residues. Trimming cost V 5 bases and J 4 bases; bases outside gene matches: 6. From germline, CDR1 is MNHEY and CDR2 SVGAGI. The CDR3 spells CASSRYGQGYGYTF. The DNA for the CDR3 is TGTGCCAGCAGTCGATACGGACAGGGCTATGGCTACACCTTC.

This clonotype has a count of ten or more. This CDR3 is CASSPDGGSYNSPLHF. The CDR3 coding sequence is TGTGCCAGCAGCCCCGACGGGGGCTCCTATAATTCACCCCTCCACTTT. The chain carries TRBV5-6 and TRBJ1-6, with a possible D match to TRBD1 (5 bases). V was clipped by 4 bases and J by 0 bases, with 11 bases between them. This CDR3 comprises 16 residues. Looked up from germline, CDR1 is SGHDT and CDR2 is YYEEEE.

Many counts were recorded for this clonotype. The rearrangement joins TRBV9 to TRBJ2-3; D is uncertain. V lost 0 bases and J lost 0, with 5 bases in between. Germline loops: CDR1 SGDLS, CDR2 YYNGEE. The CDR3 length is 14 residues. DNA for the CDR3: TGTGCCAGCAGCGTAGCGGTTAGCACAGATACGCAGTATTTT. This codes for CASSVAVSTDTQYF.

This clonotype was recorded many times. This sequence joins TRBV27 and TRBJ2-5, with D perhaps matching TRBD1 (7 bases). Per germline, CDR1 MNHEY and CDR2 SMNVEV (reference sequence). This CDR3 contains 15 residues. Trimming stripped 2 bases from V and 5 bases from J, with 15 bases between. CDR3 DNA sequence: TGTGCCAGCAGTTTAAGCTCAGGGGGGAGGGAGACCCAGTACTTC. Its protein is CASSLSSGGRETQYF.

This clonotype was seen at least ten times. The rearrangement links TRBV20-1 to TRBJ2-7; TRBD1 aligns across 8 bases. CDR1 is DFQATT, CDR2 SNEGSKA, per germline (reference sequence). Unmatched junction bases numbered 6, after V lost 1 base and J lost 4 bases. The CDR3 covers 14 residues. CDR3 DNA sequence: TGCAGTGCTAGAGCCAGGGGGCAAATGTACGAGCAGTACTTC. This encodes CSARARGQMYEQYF.

This clonotype was seen ten or more times. The rearrangement links TRBV24-1 to TRBJ2-7; no clear D. Germline CDR1 is KGHDR and CDR2 is SFDVKD. The CDR3 covers 12 residues. With 5 bases removed from V and 7 bases from J, the gap between germline ends came to 11 bases. In nucleotides, the CDR3 is TGTGCCACCAGTGGGTCTGTGGGGGAGCAGTACTTC. Protein product: CATSGSVGEQYF.

In this sample, this clonotype turned up many times. This sequence joins TRBV20-1 and TRBJ1-5, with 7 bases identical to TRBD1. Germline V CDR1 and CDR2: DFQATT, SNEGSKA (reference sequence). Trimming cost V 4 bases and J 2 bases; bases outside gene matches: 20. This CDR3 has 19 amino acids. CDR3: CSAKSRSWAGGLGNQPQHF. The DNA for the CDR3 is TGCAGTGCTAAGTCTAGGTCTTGGGCAGGGGGACTTGGCAATCAGCCCCAGCATTTT.

This clonotype turned up a few times. The CDR3 DNA reads as TGTGCCAGCAGTTTAAGCGGGAGGAAAGCCGGGGAGCTGTTTTTT. It codes for CASSLSGRKAGELFF. The V call is TRBV28, the J call TRBJ2-2, with TRBD2 matching over 9 bases. The CDR3 runs to 15 residues. Per the germline V gene, CDR1 is MDHEN and CDR2 is SYDVKM. V shed 2 bases and J 6 bases; nucleotides not matched to a gene: 4.